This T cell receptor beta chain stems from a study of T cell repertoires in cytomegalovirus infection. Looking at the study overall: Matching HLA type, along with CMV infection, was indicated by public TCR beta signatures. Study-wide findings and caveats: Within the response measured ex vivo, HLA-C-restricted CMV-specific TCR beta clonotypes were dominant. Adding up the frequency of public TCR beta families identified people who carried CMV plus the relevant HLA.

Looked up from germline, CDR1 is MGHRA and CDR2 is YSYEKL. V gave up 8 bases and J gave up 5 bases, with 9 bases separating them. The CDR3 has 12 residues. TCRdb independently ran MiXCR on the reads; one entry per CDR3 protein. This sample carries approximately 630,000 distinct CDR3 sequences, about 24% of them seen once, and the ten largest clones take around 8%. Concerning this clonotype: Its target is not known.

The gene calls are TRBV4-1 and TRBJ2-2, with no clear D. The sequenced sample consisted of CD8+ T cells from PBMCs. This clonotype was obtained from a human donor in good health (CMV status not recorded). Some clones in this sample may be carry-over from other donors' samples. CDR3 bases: TGCGCCAGCCAGCCGCAGACCGGGGAGCTGTTTTTT. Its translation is CASQPQTGELFF.